This T cell receptor beta chain is from a study of cytotoxic CD8 clonotypes in ibrutinib-treated CLL. Background on the study: Complete response was seen in 2 patients and partial in roughly 25; around twelve progressed and roughly 14 stayed remitted after a median around 68 months. Treatment had run for a median about 12 months, range 6 to 36, when response samples were taken.

Turning to this clone: The antigen is unknown.

Findings of the study overall: Clonality showed a rise at ibrutinib response that reversed toward baseline at progression.

The V gene end was trimmed by 4 bases and the J gene end by 4 bases; junction bases not matched to a gene: 1. CDR1 SQVTM and CDR2 ANQGSEA come from the germline V gene. CDR3 size: 12 residues. The protocol was immunoSEQ multiplex PCR, while the TCRdb copy is restricted to in-frame clones and leaves out a portion. The sample yields about 63,000 clones, approximately 71% seen once. The receptor was isolated from a human donor with chronic lymphocytic leukemia. The chain is built from TRBV29-1 and TRBJ1-5, with 7 positions matching TRBD1. This material consisted of PBMCs, taken after 12 months of ibrutinib treatment. CDR3 sequence reads: CSVGDRNQPQHF. In DNA form, the CDR3 reads TGCAGCGTTGGGGACAGAAATCAGCCCCAGCATTTT.